This TCR beta chain is from a study of CD8 T cells in Susac syndrome. Controls were healthy donors (matched for age and sex). Negative isolation yielded CD4+ and CD8+ T cells, and FACS enriched TEMRA cells. With random hexamers, roughly 0.45 to 1 ug RNA was reverse transcribed. TCRdb re-called the immunoSEQ multiplex PCR reads with MiXCR, one entry per CDR3 protein. The sample carries roughly 120,000 distinct CDR3 sequences, around 94% recorded once. CDR1 and CDR2 from the germline V gene are MNHNS and SASEGT. CDR3 length equals 17 residues. The V end was cut by 7 bases, the J end by 9 bases, with 28 bases between.

Sequencing input: CD4+ T cells from PBMCs. This TCR derives from a human donor in good health. This chain uses TRBV6-1 with TRBJ1-5, with a possible D match to TRBD1 (6 bases). CDR3 in DNA: TGTGCCAGCACCCCACTTCCCGGGCCTCAGGGGATCGGGCCCCAGCATTTT. This encodes CASTPLPGPQGIGPQHF.